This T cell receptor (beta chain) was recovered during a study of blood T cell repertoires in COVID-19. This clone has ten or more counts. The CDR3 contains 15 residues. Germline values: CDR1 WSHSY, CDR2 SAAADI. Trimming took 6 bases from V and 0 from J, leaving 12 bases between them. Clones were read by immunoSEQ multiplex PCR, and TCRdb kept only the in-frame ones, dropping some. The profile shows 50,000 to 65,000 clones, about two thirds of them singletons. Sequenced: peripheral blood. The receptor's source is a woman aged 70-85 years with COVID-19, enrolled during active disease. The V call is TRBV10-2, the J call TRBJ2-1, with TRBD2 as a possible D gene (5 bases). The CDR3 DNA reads TGCGCCAGCAGCGTTCGAGGGAGCTCCTACAATGAGCAGTTCTTC. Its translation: CASSVRGSSYNEQFF.